Sequencing of this T cell receptor (beta chain) was carried out in a study of blood T cell repertoires in COVID-19. Background on the study: Sources were T cells, B-cell-depleted T cells, or PBMCs; the material itself was cDNA or gDNA.

CDR1 and CDR2 (germline): KGHSH, LQKENI. This CDR3 comprises 16 residues. Trimming shortened V by 2 bases and J by 1 base, and 15 bases separated the two germline ends. Here immunoSEQ multiplex PCR was the method, and the copy in TCRdb shows in-frame clones only, minus some. Among about 85,000 clones listed, roughly 78% were seen once. This clone was recorded once. The clonotype originates from a woman at least 80 years old with acute or convalescent COVID-19. The chain recombines TRBV18 with TRBJ2-7; perhaps TRBD1 as D (6 bases). The sample was peripheral blood. In nucleotides, the CDR3 is TGTGCCAGCTCACCAAGTAAAGCAGGGGTATCCTACGAGCAGTACTTC. This translates into CASSPSKAGVSYEQYF.